This TCR beta chain was retrieved from a study of blood T cell repertoires in COVID-19. Data came from immunoSEQ multiplex PCR; TCRdb stores just in-frame clones and leaves some out. The sample includes 300,000 to 400,000 clones, approximately 88% seen only once; the top ten take approximately 1.6%. J was trimmed by 9 bases and V by 7 bases; bases with no gene match: 9. The V gene's germline CDR1 is MNHEY and CDR2 SVGAGI. The CDR3 spans 13 residues. Material: peripheral blood. The chain recombines TRBV6-5 with TRBJ2-1; 7 positions agree with TRBD1. The receptor's source is a woman in her 30s with COVID-19, enrolled during active disease. DNA of the CDR3: TGTGCCAGCACCCTAGACAGGGCGACTGAGCAGTTCTTC. Protein sequence: CASTLDRATEQFF.